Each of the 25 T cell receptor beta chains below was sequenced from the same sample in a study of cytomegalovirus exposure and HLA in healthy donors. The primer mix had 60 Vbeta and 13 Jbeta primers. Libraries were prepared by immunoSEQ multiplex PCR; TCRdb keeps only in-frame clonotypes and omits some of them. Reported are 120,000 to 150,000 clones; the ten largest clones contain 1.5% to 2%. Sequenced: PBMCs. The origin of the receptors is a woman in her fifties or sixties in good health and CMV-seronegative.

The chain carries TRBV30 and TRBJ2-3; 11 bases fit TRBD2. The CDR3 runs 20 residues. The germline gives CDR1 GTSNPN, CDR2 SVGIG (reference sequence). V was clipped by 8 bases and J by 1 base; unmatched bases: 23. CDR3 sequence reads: CATWNRGISGGALGTDTQYF. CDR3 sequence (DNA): TGTGCCACCTGGAACAGGGGTATTAGCGGGGGGGCTCTGGGCACAGATACGCAGTATTTT.

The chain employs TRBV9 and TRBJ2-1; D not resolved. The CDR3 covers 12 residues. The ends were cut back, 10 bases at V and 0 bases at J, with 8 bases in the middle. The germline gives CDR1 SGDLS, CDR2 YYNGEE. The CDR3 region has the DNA TGTGCCTCGGGTAGCTCCTACAATGAGCAGTTCTTC. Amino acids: CASGSSYNEQFF.

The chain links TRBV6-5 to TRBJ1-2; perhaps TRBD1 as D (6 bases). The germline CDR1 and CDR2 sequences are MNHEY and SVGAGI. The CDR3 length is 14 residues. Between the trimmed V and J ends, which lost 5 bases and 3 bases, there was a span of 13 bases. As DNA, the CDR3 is TGTGCCAGCAGTCGAGGGGGAACCTACTATGGCTACACCTTC. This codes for CASSRGGTYYGYTF.

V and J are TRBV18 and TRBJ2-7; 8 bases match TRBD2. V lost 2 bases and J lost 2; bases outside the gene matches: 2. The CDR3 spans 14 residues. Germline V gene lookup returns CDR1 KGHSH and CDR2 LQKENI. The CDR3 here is CASSPGTRAYEQYF. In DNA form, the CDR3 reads TGTGCCAGCTCACCAGGGACTAGGGCCTACGAGCAGTACTTC.

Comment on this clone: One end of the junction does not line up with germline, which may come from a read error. The CDR3 DNA reads as TGCGCCAGCAGTCACCACACATTT. Translated: CASSHHTF. The rearrangement uses TRBV23-1 and TRBJ1-3; no firm D call. TRBV23-1 is identified as an open reading frame with a role that is uncertain. This CDR3 has 8 amino acids.

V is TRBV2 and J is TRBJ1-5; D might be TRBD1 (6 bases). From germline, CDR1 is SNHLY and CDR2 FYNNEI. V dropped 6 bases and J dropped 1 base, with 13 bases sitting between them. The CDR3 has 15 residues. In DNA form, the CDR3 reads TGTGCCAGCAGAGACAGGTTTTTGAGCAATCAGCCCCAGCATTTT. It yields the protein CASRDRFLSNQPQHF. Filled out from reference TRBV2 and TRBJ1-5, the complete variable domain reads EPEVTQTPSHQVTQMGQEVILRCVPISNHLYFYWYRQILGQKVEFLVSFYNNEISEKSEIFDDQFSVERPDGSNFTLKIRSTKLEDSAMYFCASRDRFLSNQPQHFGDGTRLSIL.

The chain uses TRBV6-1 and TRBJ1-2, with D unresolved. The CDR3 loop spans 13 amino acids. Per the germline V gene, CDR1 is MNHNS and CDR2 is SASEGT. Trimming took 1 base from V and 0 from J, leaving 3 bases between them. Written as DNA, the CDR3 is TGTGCCAGCAGTGAAGGAGCTAACTATGGCTACACCTTC. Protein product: CASSEGANYGYTF.

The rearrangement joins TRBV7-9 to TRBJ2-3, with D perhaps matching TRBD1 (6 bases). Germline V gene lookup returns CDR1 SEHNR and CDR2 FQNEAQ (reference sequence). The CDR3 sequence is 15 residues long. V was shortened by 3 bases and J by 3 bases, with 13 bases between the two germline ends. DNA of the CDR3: TGTGCCAGCAGCTTTTTGGGGGCGAGGACAGATACGCAGTATTTT. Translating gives CASSFLGARTDTQYF.

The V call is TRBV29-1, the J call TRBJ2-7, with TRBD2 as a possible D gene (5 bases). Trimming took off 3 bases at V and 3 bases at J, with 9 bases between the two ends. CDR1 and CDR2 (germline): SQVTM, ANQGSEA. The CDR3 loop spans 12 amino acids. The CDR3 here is CSVEAGGYEQYF. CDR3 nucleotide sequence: TGCAGCGTTGAGGCAGGAGGCTACGAGCAGTACTTC.

The CDR3 loop reads CASSLSFGTSGTNEQFF. The CDR3, as DNA: TGCGCCAGCAGCTTGTCGTTCGGGACTAGCGGGACGAATGAGCAGTTCTTC. The V call is TRBV5-1, the J call TRBJ2-1, with 13 nucleotides matching TRBD2. The ends lost 1 base at V and 7 bases at J; junction bases unmatched: 8. The CDR3 has 17 amino acids. Germline CDR1 SGHRS, CDR2 YFSETQ.

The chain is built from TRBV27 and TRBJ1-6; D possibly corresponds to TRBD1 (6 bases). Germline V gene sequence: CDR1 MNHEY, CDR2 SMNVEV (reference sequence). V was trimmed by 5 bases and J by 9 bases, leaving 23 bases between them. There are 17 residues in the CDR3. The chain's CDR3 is CASSRRTVPSLSSPLHF. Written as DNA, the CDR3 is TGTGCCAGCAGTCGCCGGACAGTTCCTTCCTTAAGTTCACCCCTCCACTTT.

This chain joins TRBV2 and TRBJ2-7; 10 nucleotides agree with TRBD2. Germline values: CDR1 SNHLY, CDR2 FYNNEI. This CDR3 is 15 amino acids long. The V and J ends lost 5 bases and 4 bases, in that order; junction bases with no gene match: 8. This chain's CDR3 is CASSYPGLANYEQYF. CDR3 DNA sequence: TGTGCCAGCAGTTATCCGGGACTAGCGAATTACGAGCAGTACTTC.

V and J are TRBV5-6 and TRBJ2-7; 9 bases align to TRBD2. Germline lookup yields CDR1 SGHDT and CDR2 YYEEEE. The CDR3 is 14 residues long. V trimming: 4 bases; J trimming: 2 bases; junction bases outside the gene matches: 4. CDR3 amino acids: CASSLSGSAYEQYF. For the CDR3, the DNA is TGTGCCAGCAGCCTTAGCGGGAGCGCCTACGAGCAGTACTTC.

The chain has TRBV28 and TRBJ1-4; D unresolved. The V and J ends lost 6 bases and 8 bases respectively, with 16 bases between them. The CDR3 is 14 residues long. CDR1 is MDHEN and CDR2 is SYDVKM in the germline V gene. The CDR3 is CASSPQTGEEKLFF. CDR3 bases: TGTGCCAGCAGCCCTCAGACCGGGGAGGAAAAACTGTTTTTT.

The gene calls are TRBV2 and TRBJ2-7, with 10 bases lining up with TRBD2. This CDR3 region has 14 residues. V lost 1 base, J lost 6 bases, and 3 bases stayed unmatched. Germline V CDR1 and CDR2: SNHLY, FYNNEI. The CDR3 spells CASSEVGTSAEQYF. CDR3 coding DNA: TGTGCCAGCAGTGAAGTCGGGACTAGCGCCGAGCAGTACTTC.

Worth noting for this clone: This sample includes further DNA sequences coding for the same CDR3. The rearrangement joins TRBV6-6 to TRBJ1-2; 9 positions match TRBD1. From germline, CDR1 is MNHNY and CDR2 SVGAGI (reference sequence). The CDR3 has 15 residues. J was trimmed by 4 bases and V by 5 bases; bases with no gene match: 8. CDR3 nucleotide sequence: TGTGCCAGCAGTCACTACCAACAGGGGGCCTATGGCTACACCTTC. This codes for CASSHYQQGAYGYTF.

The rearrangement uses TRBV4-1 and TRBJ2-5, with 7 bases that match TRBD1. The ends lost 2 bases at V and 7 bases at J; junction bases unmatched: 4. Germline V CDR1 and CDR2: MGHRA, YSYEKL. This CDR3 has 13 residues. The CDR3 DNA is TGCGCCAGCAGCCAAACAGGGGATCGGACCCAGTACTTC. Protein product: CASSQTGDRTQYF.

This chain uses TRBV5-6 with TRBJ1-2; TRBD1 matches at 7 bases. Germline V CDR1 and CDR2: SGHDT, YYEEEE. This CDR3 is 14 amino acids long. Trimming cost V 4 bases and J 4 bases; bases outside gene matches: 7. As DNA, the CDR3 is TGTGCCAGCAGCCCCTCAAAGGGGGCCTATGGCTACACCTTC. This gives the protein CASSPSKGAYGYTF.

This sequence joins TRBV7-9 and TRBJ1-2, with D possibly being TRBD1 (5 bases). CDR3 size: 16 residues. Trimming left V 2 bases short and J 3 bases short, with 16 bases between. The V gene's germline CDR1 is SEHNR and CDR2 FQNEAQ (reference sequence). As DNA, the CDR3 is TGTGCCAGCAGCTTAACGCCGGGGGAGAGCGACTATGGCTACACCTTC. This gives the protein CASSLTPGESDYGYTF.

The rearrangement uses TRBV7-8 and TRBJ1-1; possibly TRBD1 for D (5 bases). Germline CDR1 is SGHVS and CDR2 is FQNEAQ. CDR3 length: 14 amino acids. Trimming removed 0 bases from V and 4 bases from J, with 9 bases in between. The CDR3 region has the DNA TGTGCCAGCAGCTTAGCAGGCAGGGCCACTGAAGCTTTCTTT. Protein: CASSLAGRATEAFF. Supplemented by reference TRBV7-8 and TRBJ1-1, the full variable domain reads GAGVSQSPRYKVAKRGQDVALRCDPISGHVSLFWYQQALGQGPEFLTYFQNEAQLDKSGLPSDRFFAERPEGSVSTLKIQRTQQEDSAVYLCASSLAGRATEAFFGQGTRLTVV.

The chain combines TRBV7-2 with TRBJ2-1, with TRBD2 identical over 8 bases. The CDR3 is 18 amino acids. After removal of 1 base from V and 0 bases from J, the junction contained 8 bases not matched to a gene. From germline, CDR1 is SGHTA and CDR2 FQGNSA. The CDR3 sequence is CASSLESSGSSSYNEQFF. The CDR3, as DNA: TGTGCCAGCAGCTTAGAATCGAGCGGGAGTAGCTCCTACAATGAGCAGTTCTTC.

This chain's CDR3 is CASSSGQGGSSGANVLTF. In DNA, the CDR3 is TGTGCCAGCAGCTCGGGACAGGGGGGAAGCTCTGGGGCCAACGTCCTGACTTTC. The J gene is TRBJ2-6, the V gene TRBV5-4; 11 bases agree with TRBD1. Looked up from germline, CDR1 is SGHNT and CDR2 is YYREEE (reference sequence). V shed 3 bases and J 0 bases; nucleotides not matched to a gene: 5. The CDR3 spans 18 residues.

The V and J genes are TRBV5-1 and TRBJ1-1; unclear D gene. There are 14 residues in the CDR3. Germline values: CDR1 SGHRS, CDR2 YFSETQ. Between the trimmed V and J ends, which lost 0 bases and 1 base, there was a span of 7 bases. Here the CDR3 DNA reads TGCGCCAGCAGCTTGGCCGGGAGGAACACTGAAGCTTTCTTT. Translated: CASSLAGRNTEAFF.

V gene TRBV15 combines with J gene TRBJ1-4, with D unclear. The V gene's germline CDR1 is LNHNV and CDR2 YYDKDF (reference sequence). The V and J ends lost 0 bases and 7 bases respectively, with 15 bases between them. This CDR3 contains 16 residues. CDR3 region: CATSRDLRAIREKLFF. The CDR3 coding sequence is TGTGCCACCAGCAGAGATTTGAGGGCGATTCGTGAAAAACTGTTTTTT.

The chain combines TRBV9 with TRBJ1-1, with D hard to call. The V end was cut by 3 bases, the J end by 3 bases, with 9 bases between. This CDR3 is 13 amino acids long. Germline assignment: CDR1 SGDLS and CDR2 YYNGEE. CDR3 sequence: CASSGSLDTEAFF. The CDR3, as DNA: TGTGCCAGCAGCGGATCACTAGACACTGAAGCTTTCTTT.